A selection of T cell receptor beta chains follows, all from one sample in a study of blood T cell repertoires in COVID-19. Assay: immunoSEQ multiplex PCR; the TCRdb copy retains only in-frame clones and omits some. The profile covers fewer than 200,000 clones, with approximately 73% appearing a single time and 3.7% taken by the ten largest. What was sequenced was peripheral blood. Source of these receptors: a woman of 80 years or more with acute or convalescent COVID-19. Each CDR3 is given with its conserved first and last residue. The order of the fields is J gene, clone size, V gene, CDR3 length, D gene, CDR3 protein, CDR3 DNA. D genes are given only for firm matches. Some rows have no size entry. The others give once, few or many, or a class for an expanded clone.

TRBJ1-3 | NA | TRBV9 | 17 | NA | CASSVLPEVSPGNTIYF | TGTGCCAGCAGCGTGCTCCCGGAAGTTAGCCCTGGAAACACCATATATTTT
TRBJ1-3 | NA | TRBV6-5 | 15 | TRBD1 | CASSYQQGTGNTIYF | TGTGCCAGCAGTTACCAACAGGGGACTGGAAACACCATATATTTT
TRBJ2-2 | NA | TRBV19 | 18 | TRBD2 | CASSTGLAGTTNTGELFF | TGTGCCAGTAGTACGGGACTAGCGGGAACAACGAACACCGGGGAGCTGTTTTTT
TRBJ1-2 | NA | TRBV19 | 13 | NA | CASSIMAEYGYTF | TGTGCCAGTAGTATTATGGCAGAATATGGCTACACCTTC
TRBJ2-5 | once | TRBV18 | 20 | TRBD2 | CASSPVSVSSPAGGQETQYF | TGTGCCAGCTCACCAGTAAGTGTCTCGAGTCCAGCGGGAGGTCAAGAGACCCAGTACTTC
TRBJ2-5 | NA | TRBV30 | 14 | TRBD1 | CAWVRGQGLETQYF | TGTGCCTGGGTTAGGGGACAGGGACTAGAGACCCAGTACTTC
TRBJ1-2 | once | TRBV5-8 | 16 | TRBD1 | CASSLVRTGANYGYTF | TGTGCCAGCAGCTTGGTGAGGACAGGGGCTAACTATGGCTACACCTTC
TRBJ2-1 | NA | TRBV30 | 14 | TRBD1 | CASTETGRDNEQFF | TGTGCCTCTACAGAGACAGGGCGGGACAATGAGCAGTTCTTC
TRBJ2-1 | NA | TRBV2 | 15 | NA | CASRAQTGTLGEQFF | TGTGCCAGCAGAGCGCAGACAGGGACTTTAGGTGAGCAGTTCTTC
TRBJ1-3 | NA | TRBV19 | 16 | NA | CASLRLGDFSGNTIYF | TGTGCCAGTCTGCGCCTCGGGGATTTCTCTGGAAACACCATATATTTT
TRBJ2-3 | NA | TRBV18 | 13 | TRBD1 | CASSDRSTDTQYF | TGTGCCAGCTCGGACAGGAGCACAGATACGCAGTATTTT
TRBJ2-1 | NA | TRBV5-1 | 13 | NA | CASSLRVDNEQFF | TGCGCCAGCAGCCTCAGGGTTGACAATGAGCAGTTCTTC
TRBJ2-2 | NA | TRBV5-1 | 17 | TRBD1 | CASSGGHTGGATGELFF | TGCGCCAGCAGCGGTGGCCACACAGGGGGTGCCACCGGGGAGCTGTTTTTT
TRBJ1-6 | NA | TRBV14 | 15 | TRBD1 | CASSQGGQKNSPLHF | TGTGCCAGCAGCCAAGGGGGACAGAAAAATTCACCCCTCCACTTT
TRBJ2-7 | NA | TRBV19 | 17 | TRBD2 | CASSMTSDGTGGYEQYF | TGTGCCAGTAGTATGACTAGCGACGGAACTGGAGGCTACGAGCAGTACTTC
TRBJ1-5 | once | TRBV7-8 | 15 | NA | CASSLGGGVNQPQHF | TGTGCCAGCAGCTTGGGAGGGGGAGTCAATCAGCCCCAGCATTTT
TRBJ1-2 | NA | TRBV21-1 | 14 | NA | CARHLDLAYYGYTF | TGTGCGCGACACCTGGACTTGGCTTACTATGGCTACACCTTC
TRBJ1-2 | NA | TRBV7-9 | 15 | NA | CASTRVEALGYGYTF | TGTGCCAGCACCCGAGTGGAGGCTTTGGGCTATGGCTACACCTTC
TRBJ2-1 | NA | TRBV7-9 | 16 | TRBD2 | CASSLGASGGADEQFF | TGTGCCAGCAGCTTAGGGGCCAGCGGGGGGGCCGATGAGCAGTTCTTC
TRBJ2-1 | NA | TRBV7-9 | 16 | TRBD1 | CASSLEDRGRPAEQFF | TGTGCCAGCAGCTTGGAAGACAGGGGGCGGCCGGCTGAGCAGTTCTTC
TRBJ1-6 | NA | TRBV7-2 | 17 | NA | CASSLLVGPSDNSPLHF | TGTGCCAGCAGCTTATTAGTGGGCCCTTCAGATAATTCACCCCTCCACTTT
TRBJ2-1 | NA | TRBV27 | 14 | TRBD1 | CASSSRQGNNEQFF | TGTGCCAGCAGTTCGCGACAGGGAAACAATGAGCAGTTCTTC
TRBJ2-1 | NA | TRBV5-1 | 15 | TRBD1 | CASSLGGQNHNEQFF | TGCGCCAGCAGCTTGGGGGGACAGAACCACAATGAGCAGTTCTTC
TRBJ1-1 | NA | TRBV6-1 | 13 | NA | CASSESGRTEAFF | TGTGCCAGCAGTGAATCGGGTAGAACTGAAGCTTTCTTT
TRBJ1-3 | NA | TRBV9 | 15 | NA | CASSVEGYSGNTIYF | TGTGCCAGCAGCGTAGAGGGGTACTCTGGAAACACCATATATTTT
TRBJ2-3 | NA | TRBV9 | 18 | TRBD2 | CASSLLAGGGTSTDTQYF | TGTGCCAGCAGCTTACTCGCGGGGGGGGGAACTAGCACAGATACGCAGTATTTT
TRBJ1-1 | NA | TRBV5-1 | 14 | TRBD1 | CASSPRTGGTEAFF | TGCGCCAGCAGCCCGCGGACAGGAGGGACTGAAGCTTTCTTT
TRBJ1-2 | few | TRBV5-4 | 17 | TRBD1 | CASSSFRDRILSYGYTF | TGTGCCAGCAGCTCCTTCCGGGACAGGATCTTAAGTTACGGCTACACCTTC
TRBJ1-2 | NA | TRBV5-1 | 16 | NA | CASSLATQGTNYGYTF | TGCGCCAGCAGCTTGGCCACACAGGGAACTAACTATGGCTACACCTTC
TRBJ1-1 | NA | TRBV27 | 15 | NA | CASSSHQGRSGEAFF | TGTGCCAGCAGTTCACACCAGGGAAGGTCGGGGGAGGCTTTCTTT
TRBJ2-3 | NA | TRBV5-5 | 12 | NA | CASSFATDTQYF | TGTGCCAGCAGCTTCGCGACAGATACGCAGTATTTT
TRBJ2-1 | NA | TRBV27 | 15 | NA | CASSSTGGSYNEQFF | TGTGCCAGCAGTTCGACGGGGGGCAGCTACAATGAGCAGTTCTTC
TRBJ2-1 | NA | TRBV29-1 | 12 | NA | CSVRGQYNEQFF | TGCAGCGTTCGCGGACAGTACAATGAGCAGTTCTTC
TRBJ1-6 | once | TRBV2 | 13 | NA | CASLQGLNSPLHF | TGTGCCAGCTTGCAGGGACTGAATTCACCCCTCCACTTT
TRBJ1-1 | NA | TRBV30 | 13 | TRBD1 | CAWSYTGGTEAFF | TGTGCCTGGAGCTATACAGGGGGCACTGAAGCTTTCTTT
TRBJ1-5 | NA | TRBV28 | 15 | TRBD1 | CASGIQGAGNQPQHF | TGTGCCAGCGGGATACAGGGGGCGGGCAATCAGCCCCAGCATTTT
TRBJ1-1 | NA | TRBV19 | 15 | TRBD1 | CASSITGGGNTEAFF | TGTGCCAGTAGTATAACAGGGGGGGGAAACACTGAAGCTTTCTTT
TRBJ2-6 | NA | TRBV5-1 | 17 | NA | CASSSGQGGGGANVLTF | TGCGCCAGCAGCTCGGGACAAGGCGGCGGTGGGGCCAACGTCCTGACTTTC
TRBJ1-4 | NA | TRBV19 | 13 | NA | CASSISGNEKLFF | TGTGCCAGTAGTATAAGCGGGAATGAAAAACTGTTTTTT
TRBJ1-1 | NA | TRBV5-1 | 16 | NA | CASSLDPRGADTEAFF | TGCGCCAGCAGCTTGGACCCTCGGGGGGCCGACACTGAAGCTTTCTTT
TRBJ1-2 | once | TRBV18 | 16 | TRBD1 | CASSPGAGQGSYGYTF | TGTGCCAGCTCACCAGGTGCGGGACAGGGGTCCTATGGCTACACCTTC
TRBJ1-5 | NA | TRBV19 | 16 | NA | CASQQTKGLSNQPQHF | TGTGCCAGCCAACAAACAAAGGGGCTGAGCAATCAGCCCCAGCATTTT
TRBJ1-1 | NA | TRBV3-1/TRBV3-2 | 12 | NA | CASSRGGDRAFF | TGTGCCAGCAGCCGAGGAGGCGATCGGGCTTTCTTT
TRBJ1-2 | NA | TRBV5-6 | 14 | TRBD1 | CASSPATGVYGYTF | TGTGCCAGCAGCCCAGCGACAGGGGTCTATGGCTACACCTTC